The subject of this entry is one T cell receptor beta chain. Its antigen is not yet known. No clone much larger than this one lies a single base away; base qualities are absent. The CDR3 starts with the cysteine, ends with the phenylalanine, and has 13 residues. Only CDR3 DNA remains: 39 bases, in frame from the first base. According to the germline V gene, CDR1 reads KGHSH and CDR2 reads LQKENI. A distance of 10 bases separates the germline ends of V and J, which lose 3 bases and 5 bases respectively. The sample originates from a study of CD8 T cells in ankylosing spondylitis listed by TCRdb under 2017. About the study as a whole: The study set out to find disease-linked TCR variants by profiling T cell receptor beta repertoires in ankylosing spondylitis patients and healthy donors. The whole study cohort included about a hundred healthy donors and 25 ankylosing spondylitis patients. Samples of peripheral blood were taken, and for ankylosing spondylitis patients, synovial fluid was collected as well. Results and caveats for the whole study, not just this receptor: Blood from ankylosing spondylitis patients appeared to be characterized by a TCR beta motif made up of about 8 highly homologous amino acid variants. The disease-linked clones were reported to be significantly enriched in matched synovial fluid samples from ankylosing spondylitis patients. Some motif variants had previously been reported in the synovial fluid and blood of reactive arthritis patients, which suggests shared mechanisms of disease initiation. In peripheral blood, the disease-linked clones were found at relatively low frequencies and had a CD8+ phenotype.

Sequencing instrument: Illumina HiSeq 2500. Quantitative 5'-RACE with molecular barcodes was used to prepare TCR beta libraries. The original pipeline was this. Disease-linked TCR variants were identified with a new computational method built on a probabilistic model of VDJ rearrangement. In TCRdb, the public reads were trimmed at Q25 with fastp and aligned with MiXCR, with productive beta chains retained. One record per CDR3 amino acid sequence lists the most common genes and DNA. The V and J calls, along with clone size, are taken from TCRdb and not from the paper's own processing. Within this sample are about 140,000 distinct CDR3 sequences, with around 7.9% of them counted one time only. The ten largest clones add up to under 15% of the sample.

The V and J genes are TRBV18 and TRBJ1-1; no D gene call is confident. Sequenced input: blood, either unsorted or a sorted T cell fraction (not recorded which). This sequence was found in a female donor with ankylosing spondylitis or in good health (not recorded which). For the CDR3, the sequence is CASSPMQETEAFF. The nucleotide sequence reads TGTGCCAGCTCACCTATGCAGGAGACTGAAGCTTTCTTT.